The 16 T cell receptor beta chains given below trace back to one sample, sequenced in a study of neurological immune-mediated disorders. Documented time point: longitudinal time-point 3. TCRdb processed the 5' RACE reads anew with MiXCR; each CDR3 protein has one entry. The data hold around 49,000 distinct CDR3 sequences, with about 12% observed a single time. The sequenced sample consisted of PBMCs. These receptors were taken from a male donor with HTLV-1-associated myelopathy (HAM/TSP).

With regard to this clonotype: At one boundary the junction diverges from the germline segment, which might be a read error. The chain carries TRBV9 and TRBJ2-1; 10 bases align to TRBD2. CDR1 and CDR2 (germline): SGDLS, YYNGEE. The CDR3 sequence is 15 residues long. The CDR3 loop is CACRSSGGTLVEQFF. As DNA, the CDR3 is TGTGCCTGCAGATCTAGCGGGGGAACCCTTGTTGAGCAGTTCTTC.

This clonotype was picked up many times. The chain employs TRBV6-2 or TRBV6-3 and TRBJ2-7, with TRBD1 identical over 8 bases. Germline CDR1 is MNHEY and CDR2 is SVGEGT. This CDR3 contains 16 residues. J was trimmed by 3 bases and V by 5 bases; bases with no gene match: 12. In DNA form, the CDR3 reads TGTGCCAGCAGTCCGATCCCAGGGGGCAGGAACTACGAGCAGTACTTC. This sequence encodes CASSPIPGGRNYEQYF.

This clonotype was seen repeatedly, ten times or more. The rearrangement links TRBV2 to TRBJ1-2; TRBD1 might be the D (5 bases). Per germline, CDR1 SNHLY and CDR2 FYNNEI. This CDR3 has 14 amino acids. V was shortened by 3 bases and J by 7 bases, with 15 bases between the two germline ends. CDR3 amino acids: CASSDRRGIGGYTF. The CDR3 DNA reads TGTGCCAGCAGTGACAGGAGGGGTATAGGTGGCTACACCTTC.

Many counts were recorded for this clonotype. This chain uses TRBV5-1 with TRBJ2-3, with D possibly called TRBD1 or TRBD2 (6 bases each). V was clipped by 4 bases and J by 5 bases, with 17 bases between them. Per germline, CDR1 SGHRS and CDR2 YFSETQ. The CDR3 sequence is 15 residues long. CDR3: CASSPSLGGGDTQYF. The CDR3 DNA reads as TGCGCCAGCAGCCCGTCTCTAGGGGGAGGAGATACGCAGTATTTT.

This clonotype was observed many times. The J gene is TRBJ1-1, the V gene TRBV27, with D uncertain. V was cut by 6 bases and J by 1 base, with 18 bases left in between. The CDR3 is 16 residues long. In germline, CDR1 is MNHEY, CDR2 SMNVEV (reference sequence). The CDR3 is CASRLIASDGNTEAFF. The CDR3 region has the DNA TGTGCCAGCAGGTTAATCGCGTCGGACGGGAACACTGAAGCTTTCTTT.

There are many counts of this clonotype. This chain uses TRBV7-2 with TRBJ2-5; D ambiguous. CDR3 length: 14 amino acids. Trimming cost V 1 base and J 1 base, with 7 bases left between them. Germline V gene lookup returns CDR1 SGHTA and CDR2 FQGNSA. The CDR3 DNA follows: TGTGCCAGCAGCTTAGTTATATCCCAAGAGACCCAGTACTTC. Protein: CASSLVISQETQYF.

The CDR3 region is CASSAPGFPYNEQFF. The CDR3 nucleotides are TGTGCCAGCAGCGCCCCCGGGTTCCCCTACAATGAGCAGTTCTTC. This sequence joins TRBV9 and TRBJ2-1; D is unclear. The CDR3 contains 15 residues. Per the germline V gene, CDR1 is SGDLS and CDR2 is YYNGEE. Trimming removed 3 bases from V and 2 bases from J, with 12 bases in between. The complete variable domain, with remaining parts taken from reference TRBV9 and TRBJ2-1, reads DSGVTQTPKHLITATGQRVTLRCSPRSGDLSVYWYQQSLDQGLQFLIQYYNGEERAKGNILERFSAQQFPDLHSELNLSSLELGDSALYFCASSAPGFPYNEQFFGPGTRLTVL.

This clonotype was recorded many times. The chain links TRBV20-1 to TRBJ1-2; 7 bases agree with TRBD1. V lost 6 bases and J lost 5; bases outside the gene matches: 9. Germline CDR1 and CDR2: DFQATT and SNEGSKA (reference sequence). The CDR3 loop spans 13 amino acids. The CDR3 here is CSAISDRKYGYTF. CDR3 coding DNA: TGCAGTGCCATCTCGGACAGGAAATATGGCTACACCTTC.

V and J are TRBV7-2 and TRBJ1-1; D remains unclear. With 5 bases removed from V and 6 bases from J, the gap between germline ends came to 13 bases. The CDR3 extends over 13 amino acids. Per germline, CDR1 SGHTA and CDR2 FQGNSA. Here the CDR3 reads CASSPRWQAEAFF. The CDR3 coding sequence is TGTGCCAGCAGCCCCCGGTGGCAGGCTGAAGCTTTCTTT.

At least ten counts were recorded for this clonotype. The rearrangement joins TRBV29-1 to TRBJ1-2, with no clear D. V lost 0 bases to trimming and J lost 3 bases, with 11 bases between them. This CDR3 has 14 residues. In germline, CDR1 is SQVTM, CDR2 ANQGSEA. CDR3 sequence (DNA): TGCAGCGTTGAAGACGGGAGGGAAGACTATGGCTACACCTTC. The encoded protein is CSVEDGREDYGYTF.

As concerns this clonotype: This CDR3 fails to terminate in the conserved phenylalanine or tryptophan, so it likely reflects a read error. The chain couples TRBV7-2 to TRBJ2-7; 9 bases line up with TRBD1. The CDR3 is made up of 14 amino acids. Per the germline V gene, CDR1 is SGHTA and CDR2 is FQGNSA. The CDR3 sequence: CVSSFGTGSYEQYL. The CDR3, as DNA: TGTGTCAGCAGCTTCGGGACAGGGTCCTACGAGCAGTACTTA.

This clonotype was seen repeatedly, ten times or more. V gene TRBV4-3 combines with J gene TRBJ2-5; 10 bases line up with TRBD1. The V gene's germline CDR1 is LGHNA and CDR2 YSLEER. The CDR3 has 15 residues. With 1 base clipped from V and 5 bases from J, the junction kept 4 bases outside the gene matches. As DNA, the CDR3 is TGCGCCAGCAGCCAAGGGACAGGGGGAGGTGAGACCCAGTACTTC. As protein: CASSQGTGGGETQYF.

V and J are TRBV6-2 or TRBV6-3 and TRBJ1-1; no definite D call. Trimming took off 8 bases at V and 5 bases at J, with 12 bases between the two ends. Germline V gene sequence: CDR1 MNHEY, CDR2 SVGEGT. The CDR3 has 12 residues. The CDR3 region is CASFHPGTEAFF. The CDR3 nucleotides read TGTGCCAGCTTTCACCCGGGTACTGAAGCTTTCTTT.

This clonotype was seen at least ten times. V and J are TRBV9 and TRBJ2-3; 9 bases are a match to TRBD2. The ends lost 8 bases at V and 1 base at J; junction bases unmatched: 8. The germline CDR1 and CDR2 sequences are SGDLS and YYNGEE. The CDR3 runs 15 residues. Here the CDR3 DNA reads TGTGCCAGACAGGGTAGCGGGGGACGCACAGATACGCAGTATTTT. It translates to CARQGSGGRTDTQYF.

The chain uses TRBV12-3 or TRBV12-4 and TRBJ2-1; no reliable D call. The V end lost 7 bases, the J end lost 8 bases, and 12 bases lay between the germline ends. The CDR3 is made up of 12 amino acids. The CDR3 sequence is CASTPTWDEQFF. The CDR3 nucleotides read TGTGCCAGCACCCCGACCTGGGATGAGCAGTTCTTC.

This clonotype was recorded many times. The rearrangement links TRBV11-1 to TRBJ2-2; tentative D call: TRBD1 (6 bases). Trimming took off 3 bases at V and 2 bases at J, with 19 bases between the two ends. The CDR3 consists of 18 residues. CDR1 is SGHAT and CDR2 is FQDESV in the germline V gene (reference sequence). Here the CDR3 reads CASSFLASGVLNTGELFF. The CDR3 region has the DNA TGTGCCAGCAGCTTCTTGGCGTCAGGGGTCCTCAACACCGGGGAGCTGTTTTTT.